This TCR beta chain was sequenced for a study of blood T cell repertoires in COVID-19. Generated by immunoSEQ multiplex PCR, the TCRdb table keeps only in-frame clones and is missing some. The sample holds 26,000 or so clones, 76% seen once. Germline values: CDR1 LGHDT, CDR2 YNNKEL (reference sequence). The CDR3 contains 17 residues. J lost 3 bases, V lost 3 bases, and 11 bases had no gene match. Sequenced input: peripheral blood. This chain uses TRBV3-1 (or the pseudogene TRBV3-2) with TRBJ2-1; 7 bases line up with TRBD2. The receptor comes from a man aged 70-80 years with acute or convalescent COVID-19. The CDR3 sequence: CASSHPTAGDHYNEQFF. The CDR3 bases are TGTGCCAGCAGCCATCCGACGGCGGGAGACCACTACAATGAGCAGTTCTTC.